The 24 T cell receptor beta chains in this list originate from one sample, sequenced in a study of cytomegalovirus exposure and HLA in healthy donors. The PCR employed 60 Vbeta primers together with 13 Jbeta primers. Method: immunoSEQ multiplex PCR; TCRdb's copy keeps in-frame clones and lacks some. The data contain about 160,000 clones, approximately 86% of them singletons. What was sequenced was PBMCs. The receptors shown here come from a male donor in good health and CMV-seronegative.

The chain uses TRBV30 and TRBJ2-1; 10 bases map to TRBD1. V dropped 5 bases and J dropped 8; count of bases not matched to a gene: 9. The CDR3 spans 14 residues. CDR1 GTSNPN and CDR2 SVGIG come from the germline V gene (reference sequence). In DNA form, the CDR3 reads TGTGCCTGGTCCCGGGACAGGGGTAACTATGAGCAGTTCTTC. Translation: CAWSRDRGNYEQFF.

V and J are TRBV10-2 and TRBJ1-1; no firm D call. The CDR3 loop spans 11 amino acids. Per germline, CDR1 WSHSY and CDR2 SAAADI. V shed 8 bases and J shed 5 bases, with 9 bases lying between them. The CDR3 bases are TGCGCCAGCGCTGGCGGGACTGAAGCTTTCTTT. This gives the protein CASAGGTEAFF.

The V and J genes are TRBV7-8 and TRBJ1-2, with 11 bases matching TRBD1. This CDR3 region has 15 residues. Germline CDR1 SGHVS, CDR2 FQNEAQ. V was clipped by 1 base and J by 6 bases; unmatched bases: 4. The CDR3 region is CASSLVPGQGDGYTF. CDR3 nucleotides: TGTGCCAGCAGCTTAGTGCCGGGACAGGGGGATGGCTACACCTTC.

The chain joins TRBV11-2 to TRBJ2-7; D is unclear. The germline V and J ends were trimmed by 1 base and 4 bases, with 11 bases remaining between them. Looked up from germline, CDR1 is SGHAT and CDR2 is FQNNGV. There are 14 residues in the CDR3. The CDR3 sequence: CASSLGFRSYEQYF. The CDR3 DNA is TGTGCCAGCAGCTTAGGTTTCCGTTCTTACGAGCAGTACTTC.

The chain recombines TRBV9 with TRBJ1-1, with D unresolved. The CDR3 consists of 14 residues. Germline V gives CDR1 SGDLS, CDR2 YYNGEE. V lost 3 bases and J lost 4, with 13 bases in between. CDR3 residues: CASSADNFGTEAFF. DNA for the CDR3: TGTGCCAGCAGCGCCGACAATTTTGGCACTGAAGCTTTCTTT.

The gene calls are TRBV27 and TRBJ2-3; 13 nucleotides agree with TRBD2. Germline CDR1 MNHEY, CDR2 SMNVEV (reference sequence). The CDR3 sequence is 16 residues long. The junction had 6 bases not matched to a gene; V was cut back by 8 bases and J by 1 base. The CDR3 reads CASRRTSGGRTDTQYF. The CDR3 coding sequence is TGTGCCAGCCGCAGGACTAGCGGGGGACGCACAGATACGCAGTATTTT.

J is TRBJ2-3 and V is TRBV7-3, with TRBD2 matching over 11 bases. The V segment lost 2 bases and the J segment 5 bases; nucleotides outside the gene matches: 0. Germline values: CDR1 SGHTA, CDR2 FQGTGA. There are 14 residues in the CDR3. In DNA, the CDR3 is TGTGCCAGCAGCTTAGGACTAGCGGGAGATACGCAGTATTTT. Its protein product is CASSLGLAGDTQYF.

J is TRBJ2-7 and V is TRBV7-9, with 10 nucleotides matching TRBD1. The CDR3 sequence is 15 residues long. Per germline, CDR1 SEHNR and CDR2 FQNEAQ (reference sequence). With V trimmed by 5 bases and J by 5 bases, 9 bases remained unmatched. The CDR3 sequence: CASSPRDRGSHEQYF. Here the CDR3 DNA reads TGTGCCAGCAGCCCCCGGGACAGGGGTTCCCACGAGCAGTACTTC.

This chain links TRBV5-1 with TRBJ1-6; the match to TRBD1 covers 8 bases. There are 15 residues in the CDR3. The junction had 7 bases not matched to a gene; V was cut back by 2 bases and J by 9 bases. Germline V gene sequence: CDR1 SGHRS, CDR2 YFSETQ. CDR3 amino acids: CASSFGGQAGSPLHF. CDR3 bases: TGCGCCAGCAGCTTCGGGGGACAGGCGGGTTCACCCCTCCACTTT.

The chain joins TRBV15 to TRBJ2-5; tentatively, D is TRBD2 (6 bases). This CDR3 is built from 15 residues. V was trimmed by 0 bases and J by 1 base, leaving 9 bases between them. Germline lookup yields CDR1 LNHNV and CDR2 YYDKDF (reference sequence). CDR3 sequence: CATSRDAGIQETQYF. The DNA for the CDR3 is TGTGCCACCAGCAGAGATGCGGGGATCCAAGAGACCCAGTACTTC. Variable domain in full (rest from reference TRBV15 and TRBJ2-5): DAMVIQNPRYQVTQFGKPVTLSCSQTLNHNVMYWYQQKSSQAPKLLFHYYDKDFNNEADTPDNFQSRRPNTSFCFLDIRSPGLGDTAMYLCATSRDAGIQETQYFGPGTRLLVL.

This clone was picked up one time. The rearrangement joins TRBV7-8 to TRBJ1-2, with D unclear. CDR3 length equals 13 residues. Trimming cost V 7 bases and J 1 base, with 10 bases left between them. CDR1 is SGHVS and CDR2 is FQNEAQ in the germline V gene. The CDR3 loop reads CASTKELNYGYTF. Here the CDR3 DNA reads TGTGCCAGCACCAAAGAACTTAACTATGGCTACACCTTC.

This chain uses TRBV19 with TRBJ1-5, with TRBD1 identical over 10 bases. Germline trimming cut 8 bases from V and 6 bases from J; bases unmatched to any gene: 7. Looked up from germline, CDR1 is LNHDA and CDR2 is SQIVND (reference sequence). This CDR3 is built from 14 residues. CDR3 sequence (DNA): TGTGCCAGTGAGCCGGGACAGGGGAGTCAGCCCCAGCATTTT. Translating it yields CASEPGQGSQPQHF.

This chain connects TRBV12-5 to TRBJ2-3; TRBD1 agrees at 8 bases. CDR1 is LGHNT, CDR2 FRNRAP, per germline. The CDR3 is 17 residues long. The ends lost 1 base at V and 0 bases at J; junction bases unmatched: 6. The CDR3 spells CASGLGLDRVSTDTQYF. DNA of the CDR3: TGTGCTAGTGGTTTGGGGTTGGACAGGGTGAGCACAGATACGCAGTATTTT. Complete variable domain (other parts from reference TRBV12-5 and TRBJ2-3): DARVTQTPRHKVTEMGQEVTMRCQPILGHNTVFWYRQTMMQGLELLAYFRNRAPLDDSGMPKDRFSAEMPDATLATLKIQPSEPRDSAVYFCASGLGLDRVSTDTQYFGPGTRLTVL.

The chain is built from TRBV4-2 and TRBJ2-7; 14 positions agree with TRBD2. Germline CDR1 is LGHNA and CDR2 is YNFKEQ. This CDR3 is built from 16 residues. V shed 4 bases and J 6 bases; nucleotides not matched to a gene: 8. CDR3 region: CASSLAGTSGGGEQYF. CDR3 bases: TGTGCCAGCAGCCTCGCCGGGACTAGCGGGGGTGGCGAGCAGTACTTC.

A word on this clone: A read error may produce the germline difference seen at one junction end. CDR3 region: CASSPNSNRPEALF. The DNA of the CDR3 is TGTGCCAGTAGCCCTAACTCCAACAGGCCCGAAGCTCTCTTT. V gene TRBV19 combines with J gene TRBJ1-1, with D perhaps TRBD1 (5 bases). The CDR3 is 14 residues long. Germline CDR1 is LNHDA and CDR2 is SQIVND (reference sequence).

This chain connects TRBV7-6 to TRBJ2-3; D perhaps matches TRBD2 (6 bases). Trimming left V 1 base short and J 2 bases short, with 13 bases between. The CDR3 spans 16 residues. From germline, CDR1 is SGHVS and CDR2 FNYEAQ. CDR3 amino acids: CASSLGAGSHTDTQYF. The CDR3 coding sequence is TGTGCCAGCAGCTTAGGGGCGGGAAGCCACACAGATACGCAGTATTTT.

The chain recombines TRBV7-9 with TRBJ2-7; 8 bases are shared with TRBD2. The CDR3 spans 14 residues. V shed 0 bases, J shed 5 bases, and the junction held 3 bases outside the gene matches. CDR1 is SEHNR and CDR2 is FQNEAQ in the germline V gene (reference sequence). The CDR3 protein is CASSLARGADEQYF. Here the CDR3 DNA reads TGTGCCAGCAGCTTAGCGCGGGGGGCCGACGAGCAGTACTTC.

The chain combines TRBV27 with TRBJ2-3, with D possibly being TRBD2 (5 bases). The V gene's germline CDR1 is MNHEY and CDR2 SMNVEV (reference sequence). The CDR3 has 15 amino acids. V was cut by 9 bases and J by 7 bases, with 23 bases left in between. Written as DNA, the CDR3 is TGTGCCAGATTATGGGAAGCGGACCCCTCCTATACGCAGTATTTT. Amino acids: CARLWEADPSYTQYF.

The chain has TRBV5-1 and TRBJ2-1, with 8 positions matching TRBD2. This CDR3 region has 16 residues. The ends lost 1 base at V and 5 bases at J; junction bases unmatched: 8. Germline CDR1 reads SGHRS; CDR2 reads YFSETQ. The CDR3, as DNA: TGCGCCAGCAGCTTGAATCCCGGGACTAGTCACAATGAGCAGTTCTTC. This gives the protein CASSLNPGTSHNEQFF.

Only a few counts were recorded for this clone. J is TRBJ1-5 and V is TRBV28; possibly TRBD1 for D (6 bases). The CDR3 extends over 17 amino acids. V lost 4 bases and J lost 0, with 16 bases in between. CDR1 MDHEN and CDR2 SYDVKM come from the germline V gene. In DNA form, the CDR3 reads TGTGCCAGCAGTTCGGGGGGCACCCGTTATAGCAATCAGCCCCAGCATTTT. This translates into CASSSGGTRYSNQPQHF.

CDR3 residues: CASSVGGAGMYEQYF. The CDR3 nucleotides are TGTGCCAGCAGCGTAGGCGGGGCGGGGATGTACGAGCAGTACTTC. The V and J genes are TRBV9 and TRBJ2-7; tentative D call: TRBD2 (6 bases). Germline V gives CDR1 SGDLS, CDR2 YYNGEE. The CDR3 contains 15 residues. V shed 0 bases and J shed 4 bases, with 14 bases lying between them.

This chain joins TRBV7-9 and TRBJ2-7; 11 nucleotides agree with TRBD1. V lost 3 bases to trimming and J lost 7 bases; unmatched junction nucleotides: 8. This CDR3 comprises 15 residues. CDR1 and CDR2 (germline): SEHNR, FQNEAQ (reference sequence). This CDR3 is CASSFLVGQGGEQYF. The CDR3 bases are TGTGCCAGCAGCTTCCTCGTGGGACAGGGGGGAGAGCAGTACTTC.

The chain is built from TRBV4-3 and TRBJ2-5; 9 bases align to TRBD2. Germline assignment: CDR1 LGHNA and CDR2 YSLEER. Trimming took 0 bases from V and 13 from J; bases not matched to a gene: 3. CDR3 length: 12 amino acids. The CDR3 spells CASSQESGRLYF. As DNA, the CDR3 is TGCGCCAGCAGCCAAGAAAGCGGGAGGCTGTACTTC.

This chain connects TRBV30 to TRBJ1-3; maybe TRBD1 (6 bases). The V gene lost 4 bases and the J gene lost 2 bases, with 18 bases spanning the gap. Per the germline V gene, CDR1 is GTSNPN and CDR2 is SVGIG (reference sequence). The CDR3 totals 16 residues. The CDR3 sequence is CAWIGGRGRTGNTIYF. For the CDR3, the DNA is TGTGCCTGGATTGGGGGCCGGGGCAGGACTGGAAACACCATATATTTT.